The TCR beta chain under discussion was sequenced for a study of T cells in Graves' hyperthyroidism and ophthalmopathy. V was cut by 1 base and J by 1 base, with 18 bases left in between. The length of the CDR3 is 18 residues. Germline assignment: CDR1 SGHTA and CDR2 FQGTGA. This clonotype was detected many times. RNA transcripts served as the template for amplifying TCR beta CDR3 regions. HTBI primers drove first-round RT-PCR of the TCR CDR3. TCRdb independently ran MiXCR on the multiplex PCR reads; one entry per CDR3 protein. The table lists roughly 260,000 distinct CDR3 sequences, roughly 15% of them singletons.

What was sequenced was blood. The V and J genes are TRBV7-3 and TRBJ2-3; the D is unclear. This TCR came from a middle-aged woman with Graves' hyperthyroidism that later progressed to Graves' ophthalmopathy. CDR3 sequence: CASSLSVARRSGTDTQYF. The CDR3 DNA follows: TGTGCCAGCAGCTTAAGTGTGGCGCGGCGTTCCGGCACAGATACGCAGTATTTT.